Sequencing of this T cell receptor (beta chain) was carried out in a study of blood T cell repertoires in COVID-19. Using immunoSEQ multiplex PCR, the repertoire was profiled, and TCRdb retains in-frame clones only, with some absent. The table includes about 210,000 clones, roughly four fifths detected once. The CDR3 extends over 16 amino acids. The germline gives CDR1 GTSNPN, CDR2 SVGIG (reference sequence). The germline V and J ends were trimmed by 0 bases and 3 bases, with 17 bases remaining between them. Sequencing was performed on peripheral blood. The rearrangement uses TRBV30 and TRBJ1-2; the D gene is possibly TRBD1 (5 bases). The TCR comes from a woman aged 40 to 50 with acute or convalescent COVID-19. In DNA, the CDR3 is TGTGCCTGGAGTGTAAGCCGGGCGCGGGGGGACTATGGCTACACCTTC. Encoded protein: CAWSVSRARGDYGYTF. Full variable domain (rest looked up from reference TRBV30 and TRBJ1-2): SQTIHQWPATLVQPVGSPLSLECTVEGTSNPNLYWYRQAAGRGLQLLFYSVGIGQISSEVPQNLSASRPQDRQFILSSKKLLLSDSGFYLCAWSVSRARGDYGYTFGSGTRLTVV.